This T cell receptor beta chain was identified in a study of T-cell memory formation after mild COVID-19. Study-level information: Clusters were largely donor specific.

This clonotype was picked up a small number of times. Its antigen remains unknown. MiXCR was run by TCRdb on the 5' RACE reads, yielding one entry per CDR3 protein. The table shows tens of thousands of distinct CDR3 sequences, with roughly 13% occurring only once. This CDR3 has 16 residues. V shed 5 bases and J 5 bases; nucleotides not matched to a gene: 10. CDR1 is MGHRA and CDR2 is YSYEKL in the germline V gene. Study results and caveats: Proof of SARS-CoV-2 specificity was absent for the second-wave clones that crested on day 37. Shrinking CD4+ clones resided mostly in CM and EM, and CD8+ ones in EMRA.

The chain is built from TRBV4-1 and TRBJ2-1; 9 bases fit TRBD2. The receptor was isolated from an adult woman who had mild COVID-19 (a few samples of this study predate the infection). Cell type and time point are not known. The sample consisted of PBMCs or a T cell subset sorted from them (not recorded which). The DNA of the CDR3 is TGCGCCAGCAGCTTACCTCCGACTAGCGGAGACAATGAGCAGTTCTTC. Amino acids: CASSLPPTSGDNEQFF.